Listed below are T cell receptor beta chains from one sample, sequenced in a study of OX40 agonist ivuxolimab in advanced cancers. TCRdb keeps only in-frame clones here, not all; method: immunoSEQ multiplex PCR. In the table there are under 85,000 clones, approximately 84% of which are singletons. The sequences come from CD4+ or CD8+ T cells sorted from blood, collected in a trial of the OX40 agonist ivuxolimab. These receptors came from an adult with an advanced solid tumor such as melanoma, head and neck, liver or kidney cancer. Each CDR3 is given with its conserved first and last residue.

J,V,CDR3
TRBJ2-5,TRBV7-3,CASSLNPPGISARETQYF
TRBJ1-3,TRBV5-1,CASRPTGSGNTIYF
TRBJ1-2,TRBV6-6,CASSYSGVGYTF
TRBJ1-2,TRBV7-8,CASSPGDGYTF
TRBJ2-3,TRBV7-2,CASSETGTSGGRGTDTQYF
TRBJ2-7,TRBV4-1,CASSQVWLAGPYEQYF
TRBJ2-7,TRBV11-2,CASSFSGGTGLHEQYF
TRBJ2-4,TRBV19,CASSGFGGVSKNIQYF
TRBJ2-7,TRBV5-1,CASSLAPGQGKYEQYF
TRBJ2-1,TRBV5-1,CASSGHLRGPAGNEQFF
TRBJ1-5,TRBV4-2,CASSQVGRNQPQHF
TRBJ2-2,TRBV4-2,CASSRETGELFF
TRBJ1-2,TRBV11-2,CASSRPLGGYTF
TRBJ1-2,TRBV28,CASSLRRQGANYGYTF
TRBJ1-5,TRBV9,CASTPGQYSNQPQHF
TRBJ2-1,TRBV30,CAWSSLAGSYNEQFF
TRBJ1-1,TRBV6-6,CASKGGANTEAFF
TRBJ2-1,TRBV7-2,CASSSRVPGTGRNEQFF
TRBJ2-1,TRBV4-2,CASSPPFSMRRFF
TRBJ1-1,TRBV27,CASSAGVLGTEAFF
TRBJ1-4,TRBV11-3,CASSWGTGSNEKLFF
TRBJ2-5,TRBV5-8,CASSLTGTRETQYF
TRBJ2-1,TRBV11-3,CASSLRQGAVNEQFF
TRBJ2-1,TRBV29-1,CSVGLWGGDEQFF
TRBJ2-7,TRBV2,CASGEWWSYEQYF
TRBJ2-7,TRBV11-2,CASSRRTSGSSDSYEQYF
TRBJ2-2,TRBV7-9,CASSSRPGANTGELFF
TRBJ1-1,TRBV10-3,CAISESGRELENTEAFF
TRBJ1-2,TRBV6-5,CASSYSRTANYGYTF